These T cell receptor beta chains were read from a single sample in a study of T-cell reconstitution after alpha-beta-depleted transplantation in children. TCRdb independently ran MiXCR on the PCR reads; one entry per CDR3 protein. The sample has 130,000 or so distinct CDR3 sequences; around a tenth are singletons. The sample consisted of PBMCs, mostly from graft donor cells, taken 180 days after TCRalphabeta/CD19-depleted stem cell transplant. These receptors all come from a girl under three years old who had a stem cell transplant for combined immunodeficiency, so the T cells may come from the graft donor. Both conserved end residues are part of each CDR3. The order of the fields is V gene, clone size, J gene, D gene, CDR3 protein, CDR3 DNA. The D gene is left open where the match is weak. Clone size appears in some rows only: once, few, many, or a class for an expanded clone.

TRBV4-3	-	TRBJ1-2	-	CASSQGLDRNSNYGYTF	TGCGCCAGCAGCCAAGGTTTAGACAGGAACTCTAACTATGGCTACACCTTC
TRBV5-1	many	TRBJ2-1	-	CASSLGSGLYNEQFF	TGCGCCAGCAGCTTGGGGTCGGGACTCTACAATGAGCAGTTCTTC
TRBV12-3/TRBV12-4	many	TRBJ2-2	-	CASSLLNTGELFF	TGTGCCAGCAGTTTACTGAACACCGGGGAGCTGTTTTTT
TRBV2	-	TRBJ2-3	TRBD2	CASSIGGRVDTQYF	TGTGCCAGCAGCATAGGCGGGAGGGTAGATACGCAGTATTTT
TRBV11-2	-	TRBJ1-1	-	CASSLDGGRAF	TGTGCCAGCAGCTTGGACGGAGGTCGCGCATTT
TRBV20-1	few	TRBJ1-6	-	CSARVGSYNSPLHF	TGCAGTGCTAGAGTGGGCTCCTATAATTCACCCCTCCACTTT
TRBV7-6	-	TRBJ2-3	TRBD2	CASSSLGGGLDTQYF	TGTGCCAGCAGCTCGTTAGGCGGGGGTTTGGATACGCAGTATTTT
TRBV20-1	-	TRBJ1-6	-	CSARVESSYNSPLHF	TGCAGTGCTAGAGTTGAGAGCTCCTATAATTCACCCCTCCACTTT
TRBV29-1	-	TRBJ2-2	TRBD2	CSVEVIGGAVTGELFF	TGCAGCGTTGAAGTTATCGGGGGGGCCGTAACCGGGGAGCTGTTTTTT
TRBV12-3/TRBV12-4	few	TRBJ2-1	-	CASSLMIEQFF	TGTGCCAGCAGTTTAATGATTGAGCAGTTCTTC